This T cell receptor beta chain is from a study of shared clonotypes between healthy human individuals. About the research overall: CD8 memory received one plate per donor, CD8 naive two, CD4 memory three and CD4 naive three.

TCRdb keeps only in-frame clones here, not all; method: immunoSEQ multiplex PCR. In the table there are about 2.3 million clones, about nine tenths of which are singletons. The CDR3 is 15 residues long. Trimming cost V 3 bases and J 5 bases; bases outside gene matches: 2. Germline V gene data show CDR1 as SGHDN and CDR2 as FVKESK. All donors were healthy HIV-negative adults lacking recent acute infections or vaccinations. The TCR was taken from a man in his late teens or twenties in good health. Some clones in this sample may be carry-over from other donors' samples. This chain connects TRBV14 to TRBJ2-5; 14 nucleotides match TRBD2. Sample: naive CD4+ T cells from PBMCs. The subset was: CD45RA+ positively selected. DNA for the CDR3: TGTGCCAGCAGCCAGGGACTAGCGGGAGCTGAGACCCAGTACTTC. Translation: CASSQGLAGAETQYF.